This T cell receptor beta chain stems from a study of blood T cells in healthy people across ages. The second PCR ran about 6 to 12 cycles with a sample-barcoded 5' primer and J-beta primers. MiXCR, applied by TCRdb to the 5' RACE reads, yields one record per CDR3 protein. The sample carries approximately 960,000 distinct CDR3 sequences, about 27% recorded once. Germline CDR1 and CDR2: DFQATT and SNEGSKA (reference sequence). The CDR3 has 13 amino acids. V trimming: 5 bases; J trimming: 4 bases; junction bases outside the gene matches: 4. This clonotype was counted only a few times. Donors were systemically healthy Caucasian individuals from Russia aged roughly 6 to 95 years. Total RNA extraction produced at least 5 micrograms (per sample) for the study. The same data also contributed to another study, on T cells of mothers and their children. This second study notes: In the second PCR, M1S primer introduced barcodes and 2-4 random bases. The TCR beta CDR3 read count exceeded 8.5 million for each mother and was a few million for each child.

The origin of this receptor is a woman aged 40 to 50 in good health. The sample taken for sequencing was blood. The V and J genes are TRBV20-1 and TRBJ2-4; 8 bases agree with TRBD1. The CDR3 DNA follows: TGCAGTGCTCGAGGACAGGGAAAAAACATTCAGTACTTC. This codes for CSARGQGKNIQYF.